Listed here are 20 T cell receptor beta chains from one sample, sequenced in a study of cytomegalovirus exposure and HLA in healthy donors. Primers: 60 Vbeta forward and 13 Jbeta reverse. Sequencing was performed with immunoSEQ multiplex PCR; in TCRdb, only in-frame clones are kept and a portion is missing. The data hold over 30,000 clones, with about 70% observed a single time. Sequencing was carried out using PBMCs. Receptors originate from a man aged 35 to 55 in good health and CMV-seropositive.

The gene calls are TRBV19 and TRBJ2-2; 9 nucleotides match TRBD2. Germline assignment: CDR1 LNHDA and CDR2 SQIVND (reference sequence). V lost 7 bases and J lost 7; bases outside the gene matches: 7. This CDR3 spans 14 amino acids. CDR3 residues: CASTKAGGGGELFF. The CDR3 coding sequence is TGTGCCAGTACTAAAGCGGGGGGTGGCGGGGAGCTGTTTTTT.

This clone was found a few times. V is TRBV5-5 and J is TRBJ2-2; TRBD1 might be the D (6 bases). CDR1 is SGHKS, CDR2 YYEKEE, per germline (reference sequence). The CDR3 loop spans 18 amino acids. Trimming removed 4 bases from V and 7 bases from J, with 26 bases in between. CDR3 DNA: TGTGCCAGCAGCCAGCCTCTCTGGGTTCGGGACAAAAGCGGGGAGCTGTTTTTT. This translates into CASSQPLWVRDKSGELFF.

J is TRBJ2-3 and V is TRBV5-1; TRBD2 matches 8 bases. This CDR3 has 17 amino acids. The germline V gene encodes CDR1 SGHRS and CDR2 YFSETQ. V gave up 0 bases and J gave up 0 bases; unmatched junction bases: 6. CDR3 DNA: TGCGCCAGCAGCTTGGCTCTTAGCGGGGCTAGCACAGATACGCAGTATTTT. Encoded protein: CASSLALSGASTDTQYF.

Only one count was recorded for this clone. This chain uses TRBV7-9 with TRBJ1-2, with D uncertain. Germline V gene lookup returns CDR1 SEHNR and CDR2 FQNEAQ (reference sequence). V was clipped by 1 base and J by 0 bases, with 18 bases between them. This CDR3 region has 18 residues. The DNA of the CDR3 is TGTGCCAGCAGCTTAGTATCGGGGAACTTGAGGGCTAACTATGGCTACACCTTC. Its protein product is CASSLVSGNLRANYGYTF. Complete variable domain (other parts from reference TRBV7-9 and TRBJ1-2): DTGVSQNPRHKITKRGQNVTFRCDPISEHNRLYWYRQTLGQGPEFLTYFQNEAQLEKSRLLSDRFSAERPKGSFSTLEIQRTEQGDSAMYLCASSLVSGNLRANYGYTFGSGTRLTVV.

The CDR3 region is CASSPQARGGQETQYF. In DNA form, the CDR3 reads TGCGCCAGCAGCCCGCAAGCGCGGGGGGGACAAGAGACCCAGTACTTC. The rearrangement uses TRBV5-1 and TRBJ2-5; 9 bases align to TRBD2. This CDR3 region has 16 residues. V was pared by 4 bases and J by 2 bases, with 9 bases of the junction left unmatched. CDR1 is SGHRS, CDR2 YFSETQ, per germline. Variable domain in full (rest from reference TRBV5-1 and TRBJ2-5): KAGVTQTPRYLIKTRGQQVTLSCSPISGHRSVSWYQQTPGQGLQFLFEYFSETQRNKGNFPGRFSGRQFSNSRSEMNVSTLELGDSALYLCASSPQARGGQETQYFGPGTRLLVL.

This chain connects TRBV13 to TRBJ2-3; TRBD2 matches at 11 bases. V gave up 3 bases and J gave up 2 bases; unmatched junction bases: 7. This CDR3 is built from 17 residues. CDR1 PRHDT and CDR2 FYEKMQ come from the germline V gene (reference sequence). The CDR3 spells CASSFSGGEYYTDTQYF. The CDR3, as DNA: TGTGCCAGCAGCTTTAGCGGGGGGGAATATTACACAGATACGCAGTATTTT.

A single count supports this clone. The V and J genes are TRBV6-5 and TRBJ2-3; D might be TRBD2 (5 bases). Trimming took 6 bases from V and 7 from J, leaving 14 bases between them. Germline lookup yields CDR1 MNHEY and CDR2 SVGAGI. This CDR3 is 13 amino acids long. CDR3 coding DNA: TGTGCCAGCAGGCCTCCCCAGCGGAATACGCAGTATTTT. Protein: CASRPPQRNTQYF.

This clone was found a few times. The J gene is TRBJ2-1, the V gene TRBV27; 10 bases line up with TRBD1. Germline V gene lookup returns CDR1 MNHEY and CDR2 SMNVEV (reference sequence). CDR3 size: 15 residues. V was clipped by 4 bases and J by 8 bases; unmatched bases: 8. This CDR3 reads CASSSPGQGRYEQFF. CDR3 DNA sequence: TGTGCCAGCAGTTCCCCGGGACAGGGGAGATATGAGCAGTTCTTC.

This clone turned up a few times. V usage is TRBV5-6 and J usage is TRBJ1-2; 9 positions agree with TRBD1. After removal of 4 bases from V and 8 bases from J, the junction contained 6 bases not matched to a gene. Germline-derived CDR1 and CDR2 are SGHDT and YYEEEE. This CDR3 is built from 13 residues. As DNA, the CDR3 is TGTGCCAGCAGCGAGGGGACAGGGAACGGCTACACCTTC. This encodes CASSEGTGNGYTF.

The chain employs TRBV19 and TRBJ2-1; D is perhaps TRBD1 (7 bases). Looked up from germline, CDR1 is LNHDA and CDR2 is SQIVND (reference sequence). The CDR3 totals 15 residues. V lost 3 bases to trimming and J lost 8 bases, with 17 bases between them. CDR3: CASSIGGGTNHEQFF. CDR3 nucleotides: TGTGCCAGTAGTATTGGAGGGGGCACGAACCATGAGCAGTTCTTC.

The chain employs TRBV27 and TRBJ1-5; 7 positions agree with TRBD1. Germline CDR1 reads MNHEY; CDR2 reads SMNVEV (reference sequence). The V and J ends lost 5 bases and 2 bases, in that order; junction bases with no gene match: 9. CDR3 length: 16 residues. The CDR3 spells CASSPQTGQGNQPQHF. CDR3 in DNA: TGTGCCAGCAGTCCCCAGACAGGGCAGGGCAATCAGCCCCAGCATTTT.

V and J are TRBV19 and TRBJ2-5; 8 bases agree with TRBD1. Unmatched junction bases numbered 5, after V lost 9 bases and J lost 5 bases. Germline loops: CDR1 LNHDA, CDR2 SQIVND (reference sequence). This CDR3 region has 12 residues. The DNA for the CDR3 is TGTGCCAGCCGGACAGGGTCGGAGACCCAGTACTTC. Protein product: CASRTGSETQYF. The complete variable domain, with remaining parts taken from reference TRBV19 and TRBJ2-5, reads DGGITQSPKYLFRKEGQNVTLSCEQNLNHDAMYWYRQDPGQGLRLIYYSQIVNDFQKGDIAEGYSVSREKKESFPLTVTSAQKNPTAFYLCASRTGSETQYFGPGTRLLVL.

The rearrangement links TRBV5-6 to TRBJ2-5, with 9 nucleotides matching TRBD2. CDR3 length equals 15 residues. Germline V lookup: CDR1 SGHDT, CDR2 YYEEEE. V lost 3 bases and J lost 3; bases outside the gene matches: 6. CDR3 loop: CASSYAGGPKETQYF. The CDR3 coding sequence is TGTGCCAGCAGCTACGCGGGGGGGCCGAAAGAGACCCAGTACTTC.

This sequence joins TRBV29-1 and TRBJ2-5, with 9 bases lining up with TRBD1. The CDR3 is 11 residues long. The V segment lost 8 bases and the J segment 7 bases; nucleotides outside the gene matches: 5. Germline CDR1 reads SQVTM; CDR2 reads ANQGSEA. The DNA for the CDR3 is TGCAGCACGGGACAGGGAGCGACCCAGTACTTC. This gives the protein CSTGQGATQYF. The whole variable domain, filled in from reference TRBV29-1 and TRBJ2-5, reads SAVISQKPSRDICQRGTSLTIQCQVDSQVTMMFWYRQQPGQSLTLIATANQGSEATYESGFVIDKFPISRPNLTFSTLTVSNMSPEDSSIYLCSTGQGATQYFGPGTRLLVL.

The chain has TRBV19 and TRBJ1-2; D gene unclear. This CDR3 region has 14 residues. V dropped 3 bases and J dropped 0 bases, with 8 bases sitting between them. CDR1 LNHDA and CDR2 SQIVND come from the germline V gene (reference sequence). CDR3 bases: TGTGCCAGTAGTATTTCGGTTACTAACTATGGCTACACCTTC. Its protein product is CASSISVTNYGYTF.

This clone showed up just a few times. The rearrangement joins TRBV29-1 to TRBJ1-1, with 7 bases aligning to TRBD1. After removal of 4 bases from V and 1 base from J, the junction contained 6 bases not matched to a gene. The germline V gene encodes CDR1 SQVTM and CDR2 ANQGSEA. The CDR3 has 14 amino acids. The DNA for the CDR3 is TGCAGCGTTGGGACCGGGACAGCGAACACTGAAGCTTTCTTT. Amino acids: CSVGTGTANTEAFF. Drawing the rest from reference TRBV29-1 and TRBJ1-1, the complete variable domain is SAVISQKPSRDICQRGTSLTIQCQVDSQVTMMFWYRQQPGQSLTLIATANQGSEATYESGFVIDKFPISRPNLTFSTLTVSNMSPEDSSIYLCSVGTGTANTEAFFGQGTRLTVV.

The V call is TRBV20-1, the J call TRBJ1-1; D gene ambiguous. The CDR3 has 10 residues. Trimming pared 5 bases from V and 8 bases from J, leaving 9 bases between. Germline V gene lookup returns CDR1 DFQATT and CDR2 SNEGSKA (reference sequence). DNA of the CDR3: TGCAGTGCTGGGAGGGAAGAAGCTTTCTTT. Encoded protein: CSAGREEAFF.

The V gene is TRBV18, the J gene TRBJ2-7; D may be TRBD2 (6 bases). The CDR3 contains 14 residues. V lost 2 bases and J 3 bases, leaving 11 bases between the germline ends. CDR1 is KGHSH, CDR2 LQKENI, per germline. The CDR3 here is CASSPVSGIYEQYF. For the CDR3, the DNA is TGTGCCAGCTCACCAGTTAGCGGAATCTACGAGCAGTACTTC.

The chain employs TRBV5-6 and TRBJ2-2, with 8 bases lining up with TRBD2. This CDR3 spans 16 amino acids. Germline CDR1 SGHDT, CDR2 YYEEEE. Trimming removed 7 bases from V and 4 bases from J; junction bases left unmatched: 12. The DNA of the CDR3 is TGTGCCAGCGGTACCGGGACTAGGGTGGTCACCGGGGAGCTGTTTTTT. Amino acids: CASGTGTRVVTGELFF.

The chain carries TRBV13 and TRBJ2-3; 14 bases agree with TRBD2. The CDR3 is made up of 17 amino acids. Germline-derived CDR1 and CDR2 are PRHDT and FYEKMQ (reference sequence). J gave up 4 bases and V 3 bases, and 6 bases lay outside the gene matches. The CDR3 region has the DNA TGTGCCAGCAGCTTTCCGACTAGCGGGGGGGCCGCAGATACGCAGTATTTT. Protein sequence: CASSFPTSGGAADTQYF.